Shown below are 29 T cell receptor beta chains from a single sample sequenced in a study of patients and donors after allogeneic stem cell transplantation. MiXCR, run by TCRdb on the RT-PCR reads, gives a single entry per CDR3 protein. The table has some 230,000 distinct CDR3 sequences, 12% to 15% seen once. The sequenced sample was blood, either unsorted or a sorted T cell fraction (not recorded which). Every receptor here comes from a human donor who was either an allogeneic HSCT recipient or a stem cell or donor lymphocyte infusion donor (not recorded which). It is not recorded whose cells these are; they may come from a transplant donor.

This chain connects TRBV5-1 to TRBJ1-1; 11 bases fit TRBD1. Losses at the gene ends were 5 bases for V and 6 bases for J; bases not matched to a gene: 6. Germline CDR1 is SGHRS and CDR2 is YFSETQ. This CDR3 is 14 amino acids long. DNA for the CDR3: TGCGCCAGCAGACTAGGACAGGGGGCTGCTGAAGCTTTCTTT. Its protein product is CASRLGQGAAEAFF.

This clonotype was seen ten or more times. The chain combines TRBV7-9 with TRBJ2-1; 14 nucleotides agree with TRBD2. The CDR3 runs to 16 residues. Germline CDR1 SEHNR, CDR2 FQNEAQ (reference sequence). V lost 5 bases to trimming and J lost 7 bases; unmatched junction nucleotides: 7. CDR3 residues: CASSVQGLAGVNEQFF. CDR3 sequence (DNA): TGTGCCAGCAGCGTCCAGGGACTAGCGGGGGTGAATGAGCAGTTCTTC.

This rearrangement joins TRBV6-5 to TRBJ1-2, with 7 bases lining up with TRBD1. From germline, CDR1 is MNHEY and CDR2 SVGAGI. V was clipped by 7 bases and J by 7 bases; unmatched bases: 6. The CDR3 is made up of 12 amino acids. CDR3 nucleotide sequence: TGTGCCAGCACTCGACAGGGTGGTGGCTACACCTTC. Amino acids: CASTRQGGGYTF.

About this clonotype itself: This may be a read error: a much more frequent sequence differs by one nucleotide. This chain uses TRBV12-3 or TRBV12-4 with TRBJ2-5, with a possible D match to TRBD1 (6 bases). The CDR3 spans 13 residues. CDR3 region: CASSFRGKESQYF. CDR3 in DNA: TGTGCCAGCAGTTTTAGGGGGAAAGAGAGCCAGTACTTC.

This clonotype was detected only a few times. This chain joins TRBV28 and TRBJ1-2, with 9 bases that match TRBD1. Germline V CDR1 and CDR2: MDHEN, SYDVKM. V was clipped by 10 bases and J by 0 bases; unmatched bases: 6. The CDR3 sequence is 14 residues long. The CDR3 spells CATGQGRTNYGYTF. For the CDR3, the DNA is TGTGCCACCGGACAGGGGAGAACTAACTATGGCTACACCTTC.

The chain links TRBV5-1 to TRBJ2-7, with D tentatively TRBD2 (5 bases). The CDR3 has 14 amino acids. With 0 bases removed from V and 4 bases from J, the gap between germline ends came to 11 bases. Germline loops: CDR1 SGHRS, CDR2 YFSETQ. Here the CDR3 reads CASSLDGSWYEQYF. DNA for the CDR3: TGCGCCAGCAGCTTGGATGGGAGCTGGTACGAGCAGTACTTC.

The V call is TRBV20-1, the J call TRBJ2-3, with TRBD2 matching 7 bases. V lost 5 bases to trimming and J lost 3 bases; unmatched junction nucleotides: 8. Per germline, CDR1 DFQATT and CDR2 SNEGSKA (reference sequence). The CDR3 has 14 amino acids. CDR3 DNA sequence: TGCAGTGCTCTCCCGGGGAGGGTGACAGATACGCAGTATTTT. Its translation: CSALPGRVTDTQYF.

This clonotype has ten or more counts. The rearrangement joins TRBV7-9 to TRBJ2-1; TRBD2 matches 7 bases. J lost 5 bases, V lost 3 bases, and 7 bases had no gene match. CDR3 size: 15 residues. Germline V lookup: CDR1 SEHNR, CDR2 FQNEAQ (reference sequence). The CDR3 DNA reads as TGTGCCAGCAGCTTTGGCAGCGGGACCAACAATGAGCAGTTCTTC. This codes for CASSFGSGTNNEQFF.

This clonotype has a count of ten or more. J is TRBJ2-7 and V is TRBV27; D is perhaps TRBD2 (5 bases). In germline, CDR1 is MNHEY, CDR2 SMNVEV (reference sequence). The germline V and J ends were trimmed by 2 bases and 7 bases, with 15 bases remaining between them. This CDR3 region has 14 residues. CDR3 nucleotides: TGTGCCAGCAGTTTAGGCTGGGATACGGGGGAGCAGTACTTC. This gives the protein CASSLGWDTGEQYF.

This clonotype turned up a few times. The DNA of the CDR3 is TGCGCCAGCAGCTTGATCCGGGGTTACGGCACAGATACGCAGTATTTT. Translated, it gives CASSLIRGYGTDTQYF. The chain has TRBV5-1 and TRBJ2-3; possible D gene TRBD2, 5 bases. Per germline, CDR1 SGHRS and CDR2 YFSETQ. Trimming cost V 1 base and J 1 base, with 13 bases left between them. The CDR3 contains 16 residues.

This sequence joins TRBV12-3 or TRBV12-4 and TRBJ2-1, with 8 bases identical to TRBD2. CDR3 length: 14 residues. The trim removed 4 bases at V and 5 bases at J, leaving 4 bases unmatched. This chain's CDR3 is CASSYRGGNNEQFF. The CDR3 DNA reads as TGTGCCAGCAGTTATCGGGGGGGTAACAATGAGCAGTTCTTC.

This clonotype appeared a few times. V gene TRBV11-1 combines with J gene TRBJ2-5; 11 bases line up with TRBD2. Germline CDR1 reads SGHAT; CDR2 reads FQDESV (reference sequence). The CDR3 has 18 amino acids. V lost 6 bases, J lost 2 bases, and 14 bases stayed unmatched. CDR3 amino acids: CASRPQGRASGRQETQYF. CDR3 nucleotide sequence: TGTGCCAGCAGACCTCAGGGGAGGGCTAGCGGGAGGCAAGAGACCCAGTACTTC.

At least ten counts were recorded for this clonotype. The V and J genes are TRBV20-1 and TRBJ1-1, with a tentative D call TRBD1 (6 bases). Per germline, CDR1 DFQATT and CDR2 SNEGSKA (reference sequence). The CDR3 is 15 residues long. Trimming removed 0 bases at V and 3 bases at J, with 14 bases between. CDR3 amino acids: CSARDLGGPDTEAFF. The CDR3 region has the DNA TGCAGTGCTAGAGATTTGGGGGGCCCAGACACTGAAGCTTTCTTT.

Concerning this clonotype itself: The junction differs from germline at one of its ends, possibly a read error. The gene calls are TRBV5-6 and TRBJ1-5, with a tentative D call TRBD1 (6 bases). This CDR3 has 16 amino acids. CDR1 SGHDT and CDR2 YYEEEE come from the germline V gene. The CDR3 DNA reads TGTGCCAGTAGCTTGGGTAGGGGGTCGGGCAATCAGCCCCAGCATTTT. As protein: CASSLGRGSGNQPQHF.

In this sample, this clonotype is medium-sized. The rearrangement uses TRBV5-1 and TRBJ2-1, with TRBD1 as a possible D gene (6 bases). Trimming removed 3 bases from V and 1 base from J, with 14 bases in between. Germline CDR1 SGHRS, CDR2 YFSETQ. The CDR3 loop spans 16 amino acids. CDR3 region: CASSSGTTPSYNEQFF. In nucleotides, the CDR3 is TGCGCCAGCAGCTCCGGGACAACTCCTTCCTACAATGAGCAGTTCTTC.

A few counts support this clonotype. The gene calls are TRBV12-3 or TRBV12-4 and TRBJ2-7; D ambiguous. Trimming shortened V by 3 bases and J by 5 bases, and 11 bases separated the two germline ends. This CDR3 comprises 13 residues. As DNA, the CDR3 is TGTGCCAGCAGTTTCAGGCAGGACCACGAGCAGTACTTC. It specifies CASSFRQDHEQYF.

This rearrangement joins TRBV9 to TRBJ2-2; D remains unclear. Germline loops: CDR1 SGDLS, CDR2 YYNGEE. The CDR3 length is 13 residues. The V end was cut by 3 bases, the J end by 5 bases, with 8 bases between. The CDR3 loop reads CASSAQLTGELFF. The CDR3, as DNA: TGTGCCAGCAGCGCCCAGTTGACCGGGGAGCTGTTTTTT.

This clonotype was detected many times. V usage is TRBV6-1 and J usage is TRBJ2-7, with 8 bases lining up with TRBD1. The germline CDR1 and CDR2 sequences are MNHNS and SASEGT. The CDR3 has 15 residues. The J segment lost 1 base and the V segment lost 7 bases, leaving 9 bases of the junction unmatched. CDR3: CASINDRGKSYEQYF. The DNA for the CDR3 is TGTGCCAGCATTAACGACAGGGGAAAATCCTACGAGCAGTACTTC.

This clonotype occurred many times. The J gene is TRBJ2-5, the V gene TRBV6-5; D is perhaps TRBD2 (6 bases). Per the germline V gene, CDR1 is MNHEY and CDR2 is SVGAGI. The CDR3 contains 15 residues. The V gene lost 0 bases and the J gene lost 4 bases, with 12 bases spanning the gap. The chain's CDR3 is CASSYSKWGGETQYF. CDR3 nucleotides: TGTGCCAGCAGTTACTCGAAGTGGGGAGGAGAGACCCAGTACTTC.

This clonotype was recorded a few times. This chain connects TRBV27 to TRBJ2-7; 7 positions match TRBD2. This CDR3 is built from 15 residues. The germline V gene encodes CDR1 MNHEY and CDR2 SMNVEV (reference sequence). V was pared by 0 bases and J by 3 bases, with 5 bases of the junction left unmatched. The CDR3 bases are TGTGCCAGCAGTTTATCTCGCGGGAGATTCTACGAGCAGTACTTC. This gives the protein CASSLSRGRFYEQYF.

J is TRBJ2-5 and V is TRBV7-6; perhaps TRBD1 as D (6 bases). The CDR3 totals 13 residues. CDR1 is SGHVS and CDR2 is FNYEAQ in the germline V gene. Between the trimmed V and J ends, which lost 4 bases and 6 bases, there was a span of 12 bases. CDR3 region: CASSWGPEKTQYF. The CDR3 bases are TGTGCCAGCAGCTGGGGGCCAGAGAAGACCCAGTACTTC.

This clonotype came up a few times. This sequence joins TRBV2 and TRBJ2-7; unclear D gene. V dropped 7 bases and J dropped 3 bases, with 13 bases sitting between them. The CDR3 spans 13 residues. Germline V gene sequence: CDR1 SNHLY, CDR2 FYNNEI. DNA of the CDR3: TGTGCCAGCATTCGGGTCTACGACTACGAGCAGTACTTC. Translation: CASIRVYDYEQYF.

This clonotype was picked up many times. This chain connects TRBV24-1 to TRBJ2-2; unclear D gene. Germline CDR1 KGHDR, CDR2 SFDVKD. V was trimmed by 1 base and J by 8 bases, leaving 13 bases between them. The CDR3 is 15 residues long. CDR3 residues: CATSDLLARKGELFF. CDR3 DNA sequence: TGTGCCACCAGTGATTTACTTGCGCGGAAAGGGGAGCTGTTTTTT.

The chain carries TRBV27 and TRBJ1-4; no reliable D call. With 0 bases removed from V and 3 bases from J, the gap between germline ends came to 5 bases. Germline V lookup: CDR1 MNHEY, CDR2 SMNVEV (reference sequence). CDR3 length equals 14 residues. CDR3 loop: CASSLSAANEKLFF. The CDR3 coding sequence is TGTGCCAGCAGTTTATCGGCCGCTAATGAAAAACTGTTTTTT.

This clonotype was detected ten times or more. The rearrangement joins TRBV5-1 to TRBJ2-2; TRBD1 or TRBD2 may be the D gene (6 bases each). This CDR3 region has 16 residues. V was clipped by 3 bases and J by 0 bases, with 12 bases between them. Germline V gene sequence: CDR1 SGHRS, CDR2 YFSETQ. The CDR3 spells CASSSGAGANTGELFF. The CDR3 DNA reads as TGCGCCAGCAGCTCGGGGGCGGGCGCGAACACCGGGGAGCTGTTTTTT.

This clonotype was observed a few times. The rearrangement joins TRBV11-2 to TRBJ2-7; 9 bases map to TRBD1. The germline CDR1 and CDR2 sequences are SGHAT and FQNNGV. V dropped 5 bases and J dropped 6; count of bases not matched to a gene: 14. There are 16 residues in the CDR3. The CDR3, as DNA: TGTGCCAGCAGCCCCAATCGGGGACAGGGCGGAAGCGAGCAGTACTTC. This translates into CASSPNRGQGGSEQYF.

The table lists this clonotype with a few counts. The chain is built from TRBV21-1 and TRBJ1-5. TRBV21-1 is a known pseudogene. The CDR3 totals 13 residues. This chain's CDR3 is CASSDGWRQPQHF. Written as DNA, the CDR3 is TGTGCCAGCAGCGACGGGTGGAGGCAGCCCCAGCATTTT.

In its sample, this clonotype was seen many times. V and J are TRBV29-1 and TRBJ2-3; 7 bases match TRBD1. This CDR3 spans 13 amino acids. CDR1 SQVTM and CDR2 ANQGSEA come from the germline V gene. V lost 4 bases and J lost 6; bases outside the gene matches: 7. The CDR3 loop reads CSVATGFTDTQYF. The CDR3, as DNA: TGCAGCGTTGCGACAGGGTTTACTGATACGCAGTATTTT.

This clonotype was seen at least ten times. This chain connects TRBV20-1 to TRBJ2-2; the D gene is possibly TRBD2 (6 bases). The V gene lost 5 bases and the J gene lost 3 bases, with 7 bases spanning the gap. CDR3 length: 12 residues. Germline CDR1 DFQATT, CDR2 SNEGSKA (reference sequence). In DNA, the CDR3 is TGCAGTGCTTGGGAGGACACCGGGGAGCTGTTTTTT. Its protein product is CSAWEDTGELFF.